This T cell receptor (beta chain) originates from a study of shared clonotypes between healthy human individuals. In the CD4+ fraction, cells were divided into CD45RA+ naive and CD45RA-negative memory subsets. This clone was seen a few times. The data were produced by immunoSEQ multiplex PCR, yet TCRdb's version contains in-frame clones alone and is incomplete. Of 2 million to 2.5 million clones in the sample, roughly 92% were seen once. This CDR3 has 14 amino acids. Trimming shortened V by 7 bases and J by 0 bases, and 10 bases separated the two germline ends. Germline V lookup: CDR1 SNHLY, CDR2 FYNNEI.

Sequencing was carried out using naive CD4+ T cells from PBMCs. Subset described: CD45RA+ positively selected. This chain uses TRBV2 with TRBJ1-5, with D tentatively TRBD1 (6 bases). The origin of this receptor is a young man in good health. Some clones in this sample may be carry-over from other donors' samples. CDR3 nucleotides: TGTGCCAGCACCCAGGGGAATAGCAATCAGCCCCAGCATTTT. This gives the protein CASTQGNSNQPQHF.